Reported below is one T cell receptor beta chain. Antigen specificity is unknown. These data come from a study of T cells in Graves' hyperthyroidism and ophthalmopathy. General observations from the study: Blood also contained most expanded thyroid clonotypes above 0.001. Ophthalmopathy could be told apart from stable hyperthyroidism with a 13 V-J model.

The J segment lost 3 bases and the V segment lost 6 bases, leaving 12 bases of the junction unmatched. The CDR3 length is 16 residues. CDR1 and CDR2 from the germline V gene are GTSNPN and SVGIG (reference sequence). In making diagnoses, clinical symptoms, serum thyroxine and TRAb, thyroid ultrasound and orbital computed tomography were all used. Template material for amplifying TCR beta CDR3 regions consisted of RNA transcripts. With the HTBI primer set, the TCR CDR3 went through a first round of RT-PCR. A single record per CDR3 protein comes from TCRdb applying MiXCR to the multiplex PCR reads. The sample consists of about 570,000 distinct CDR3 sequences, 46% of them appearing once.

The chain employs TRBV30 and TRBJ1-5, with 9 bases fitting TRBD1. The receptor's source is an adult woman with Graves' disease, either hyperthyroidism or ophthalmopathy (not recorded which). Input material: peripheral blood or thyroid tissue (not recorded which). The CDR3 here is CACNLGTGSPNQPQHF. The CDR3 nucleotides are TGTGCCTGCAATTTAGGGACAGGGTCTCCCAATCAGCCCCAGCATTTT.